This T cell receptor beta chain was obtained from a study of human T cells and chemical hapten exposure. Study results and caveats: Donors had alopecia, so their immune response may differ from healthy people's.

TCRdb recomputed calls from the RACE reads with MiXCR, one row per CDR3 protein. The table has tens of thousands of distinct CDR3 sequences, 9% to 9.5% seen once. From germline, CDR1 is SQVTM and CDR2 ANQGSEA. There are 13 residues in the CDR3. V lost 7 bases, J lost 5 bases, and 8 bases stayed unmatched. Concerning this clonotype: The antigen is unknown.

The time point was: patch test 3, about 24 weeks after DPC sensitization. As to treatment: therapeutic diphenylcyclopropenone sensitization with weekly scalp DPC. Total RNA was isolated from unfractionated whole blood. Participating donors were patients with alopecia, aged 18 to 70 years, considered appropriate candidates for DPC. The sequences come from whole blood, collected in connection with sensitization to the hapten diphenylcyclopropenone (DPC). The sequence came from a man aged 50 or older with alopecia areata. Some clones in this sample may be carry-over from other donors' samples. V gene TRBV29-1 combines with J gene TRBJ2-3; TRBD1 agrees at 8 bases. The chain's CDR3 is CSANQGAGDTQYF. DNA of the CDR3: TGCAGCGCGAACCAGGGGGCGGGAGATACGCAGTATTTT.